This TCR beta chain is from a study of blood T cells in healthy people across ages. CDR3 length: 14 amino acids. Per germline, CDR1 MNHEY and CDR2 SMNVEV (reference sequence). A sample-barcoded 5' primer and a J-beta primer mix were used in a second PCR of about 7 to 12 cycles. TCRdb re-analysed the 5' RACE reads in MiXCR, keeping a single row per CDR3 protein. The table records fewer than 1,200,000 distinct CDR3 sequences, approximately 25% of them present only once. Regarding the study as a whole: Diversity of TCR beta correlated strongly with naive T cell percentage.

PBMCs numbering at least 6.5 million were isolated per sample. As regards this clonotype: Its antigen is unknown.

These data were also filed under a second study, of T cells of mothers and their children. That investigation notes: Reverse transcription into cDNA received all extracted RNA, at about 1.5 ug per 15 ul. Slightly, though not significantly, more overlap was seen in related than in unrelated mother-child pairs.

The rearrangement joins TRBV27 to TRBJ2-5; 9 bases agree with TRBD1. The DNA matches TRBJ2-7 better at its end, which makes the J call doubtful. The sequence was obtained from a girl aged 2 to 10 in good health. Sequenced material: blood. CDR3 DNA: TGTGCCAGCAGCTCACAGGGGGCTAGGGACGAGCAGTACTTC. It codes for CASSSQGARDEQYF.